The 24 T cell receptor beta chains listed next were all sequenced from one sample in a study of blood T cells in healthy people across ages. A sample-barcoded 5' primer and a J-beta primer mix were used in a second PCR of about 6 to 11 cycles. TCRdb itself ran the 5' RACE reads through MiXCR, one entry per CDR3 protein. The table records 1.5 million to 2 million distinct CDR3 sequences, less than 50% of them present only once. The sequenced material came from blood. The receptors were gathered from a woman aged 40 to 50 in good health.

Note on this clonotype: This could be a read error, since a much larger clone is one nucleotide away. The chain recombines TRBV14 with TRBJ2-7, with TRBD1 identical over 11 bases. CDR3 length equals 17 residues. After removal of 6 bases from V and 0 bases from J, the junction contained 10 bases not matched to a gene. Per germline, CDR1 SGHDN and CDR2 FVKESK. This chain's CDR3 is CASSPRTGGRGSYEQYF. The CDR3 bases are TGTGCCAGCAGTCCTCGGACAGGGGGCAGGGGCTCCTACGAGCAGTACTTC.

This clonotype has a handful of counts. CDR3 in DNA: TGTGCCAGCTCACCGCCAGAGAATTCACCCCTCCACTTT. Encoded protein: CASSPPENSPLHF. The chain employs TRBV18 and TRBJ1-6; D is unresolved. Germline CDR1 KGHSH, CDR2 LQKENI. The CDR3 runs 13 residues. Trimming took off 3 bases at V and 7 bases at J, with 7 bases between the two ends.

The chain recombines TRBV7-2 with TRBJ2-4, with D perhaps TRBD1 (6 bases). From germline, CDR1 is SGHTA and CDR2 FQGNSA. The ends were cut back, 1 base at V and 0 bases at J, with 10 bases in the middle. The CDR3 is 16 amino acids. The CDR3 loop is CASSLVGQLAKNIQYF. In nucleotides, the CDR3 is TGTGCCAGCAGCTTAGTAGGACAGCTAGCCAAAAACATTCAGTACTTC.

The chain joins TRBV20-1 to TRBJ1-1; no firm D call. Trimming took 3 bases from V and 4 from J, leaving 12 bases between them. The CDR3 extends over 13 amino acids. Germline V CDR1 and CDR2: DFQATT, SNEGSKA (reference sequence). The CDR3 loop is CSASKAGGTEAFF. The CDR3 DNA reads TGCAGTGCTAGTAAGGCAGGAGGCACTGAAGCTTTCTTT.

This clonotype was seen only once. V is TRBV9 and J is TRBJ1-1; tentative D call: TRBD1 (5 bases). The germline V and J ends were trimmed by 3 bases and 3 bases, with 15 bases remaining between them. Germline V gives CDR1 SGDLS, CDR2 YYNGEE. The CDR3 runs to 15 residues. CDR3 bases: TGTGCCAGCAGCGCCTACGGGGCGGCGGACACTGAAGCTTTCTTT. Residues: CASSAYGAADTEAFF.

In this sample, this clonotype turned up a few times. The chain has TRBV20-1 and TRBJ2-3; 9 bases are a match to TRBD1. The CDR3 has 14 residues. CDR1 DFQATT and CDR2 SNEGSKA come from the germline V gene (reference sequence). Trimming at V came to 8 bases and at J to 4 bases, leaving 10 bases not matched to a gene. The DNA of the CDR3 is TGCAGTAGATTCGGGACAGGGAATGCAGATACGCAGTATTTT. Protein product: CSRFGTGNADTQYF.

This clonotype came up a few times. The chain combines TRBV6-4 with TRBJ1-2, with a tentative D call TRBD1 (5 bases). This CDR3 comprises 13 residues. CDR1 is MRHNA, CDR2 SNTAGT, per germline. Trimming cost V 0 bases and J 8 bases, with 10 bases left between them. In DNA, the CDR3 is TGTGCCAGCAGTGACTCCAGGGTTGGGGGCTACACCTTC. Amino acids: CASSDSRVGGYTF.

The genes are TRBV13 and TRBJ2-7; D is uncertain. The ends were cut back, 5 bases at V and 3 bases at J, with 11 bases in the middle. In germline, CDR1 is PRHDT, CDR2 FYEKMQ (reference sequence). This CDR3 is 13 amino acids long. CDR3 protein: CASSRTAVYEQYF. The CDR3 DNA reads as TGTGCCAGCAGCCGGACCGCCGTCTACGAGCAGTACTTC.

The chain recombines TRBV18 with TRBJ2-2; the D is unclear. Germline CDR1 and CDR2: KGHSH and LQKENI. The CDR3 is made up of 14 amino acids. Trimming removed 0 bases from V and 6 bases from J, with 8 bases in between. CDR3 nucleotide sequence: TGTGCCAGCTCACCACCGTGGGAATCCGGGGAGCTGTTTTTT. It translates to CASSPPWESGELFF.

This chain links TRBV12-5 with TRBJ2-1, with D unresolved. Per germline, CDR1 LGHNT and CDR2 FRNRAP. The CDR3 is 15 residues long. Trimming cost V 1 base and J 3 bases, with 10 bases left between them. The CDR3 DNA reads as TGTGCTAGTGGTTTGGGTGGAACGCTCTACAATGAGCAGTTCTTC. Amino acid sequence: CASGLGGTLYNEQFF.

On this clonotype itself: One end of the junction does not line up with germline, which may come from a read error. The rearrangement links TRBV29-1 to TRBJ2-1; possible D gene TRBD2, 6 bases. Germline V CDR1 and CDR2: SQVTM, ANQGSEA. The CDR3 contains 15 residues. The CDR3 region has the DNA TGCAGCGTTGACGACCCGGCGGGGACCTACAATGGGCAGTTCTTC. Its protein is CSVDDPAGTYNGQFF.

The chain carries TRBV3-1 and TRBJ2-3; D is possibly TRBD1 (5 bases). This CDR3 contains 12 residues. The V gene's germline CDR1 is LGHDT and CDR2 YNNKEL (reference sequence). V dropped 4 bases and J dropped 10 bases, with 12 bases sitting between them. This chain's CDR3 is CASSPIGDAQYF. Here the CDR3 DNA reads TGTGCCAGCAGCCCAATAGGGGATGCGCAGTATTTT.

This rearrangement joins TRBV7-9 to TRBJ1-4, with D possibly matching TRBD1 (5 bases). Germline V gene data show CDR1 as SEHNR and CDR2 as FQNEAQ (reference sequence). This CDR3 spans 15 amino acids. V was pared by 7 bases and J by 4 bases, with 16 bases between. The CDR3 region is CASIQGGTGNEKLFF. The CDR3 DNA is TGTGCCAGCATCCAGGGTGGGACTGGTAATGAAAAACTGTTTTTT.

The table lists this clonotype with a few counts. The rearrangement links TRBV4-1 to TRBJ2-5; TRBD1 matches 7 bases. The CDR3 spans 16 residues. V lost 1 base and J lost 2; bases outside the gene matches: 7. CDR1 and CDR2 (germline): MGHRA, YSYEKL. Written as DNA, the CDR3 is TGCGCCAGCAGCCAAGGCCCAGGGGGTCCTCAAGAGACCCAGTACTTC. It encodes CASSQGPGGPQETQYF.

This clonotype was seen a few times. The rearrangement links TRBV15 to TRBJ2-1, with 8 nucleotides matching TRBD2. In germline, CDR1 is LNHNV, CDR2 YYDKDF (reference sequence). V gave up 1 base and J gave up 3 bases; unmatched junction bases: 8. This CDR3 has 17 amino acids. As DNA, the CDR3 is TGTGCCACCAGCAGAGCCCCGGGTAGCGGGGTCTACAATGAGCAGTTCTTC. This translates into CATSRAPGSGVYNEQFF.

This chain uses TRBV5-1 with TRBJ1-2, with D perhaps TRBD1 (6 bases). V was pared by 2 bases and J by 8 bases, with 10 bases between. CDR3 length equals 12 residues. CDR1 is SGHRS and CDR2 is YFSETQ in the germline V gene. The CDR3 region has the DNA TGCGCCAGCAGCTTTGAGGGGGTAGGCTACACCTTC. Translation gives CASSFEGVGYTF. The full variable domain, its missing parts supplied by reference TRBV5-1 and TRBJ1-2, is KAGVTQTPRYLIKTRGQQVTLSCSPISGHRSVSWYQQTPGQGLQFLFEYFSETQRNKGNFPGRFSGRQFSNSRSEMNVSTLELGDSALYLCASSFEGVGYTFGSGTRLTVV.

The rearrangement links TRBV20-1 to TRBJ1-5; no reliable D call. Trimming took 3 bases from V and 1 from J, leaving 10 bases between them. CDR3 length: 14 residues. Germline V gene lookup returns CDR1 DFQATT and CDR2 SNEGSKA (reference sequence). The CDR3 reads CSASLGRSNQPQHF. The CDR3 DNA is TGCAGTGCTAGCCTCGGGAGGAGCAATCAGCCCCAGCATTTT.

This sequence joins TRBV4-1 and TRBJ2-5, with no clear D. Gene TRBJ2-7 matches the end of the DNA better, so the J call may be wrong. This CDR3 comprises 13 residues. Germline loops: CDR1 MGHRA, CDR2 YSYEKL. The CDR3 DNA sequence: TGCGCCAGCAGCCAAGAGTGGCAGCTCGAGCAGTACTTC. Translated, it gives CASSQEWQLEQYF.

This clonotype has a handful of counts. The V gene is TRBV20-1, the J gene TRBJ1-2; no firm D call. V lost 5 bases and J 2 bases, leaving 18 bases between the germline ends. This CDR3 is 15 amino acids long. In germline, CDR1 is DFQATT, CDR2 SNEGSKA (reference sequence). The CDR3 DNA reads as TGCAGTGCTTACCGATCACAGCCTCTCAACTATGGCTACACCTTC. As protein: CSAYRSQPLNYGYTF.

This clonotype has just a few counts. CDR3 bases: TGCGCCAGCAGCCAGAGGGACAGGGGGCGCACGATTGGAGGCTACACCTTC. Protein: CASSQRDRGRTIGGYTF. The chain joins TRBV4-3 to TRBJ1-2, with 12 bases matching TRBD1. The CDR3 extends over 17 amino acids. With V trimmed by 3 bases and J by 8 bases, 13 bases remained unmatched. CDR1 and CDR2 (germline): LGHNA, YSLEER.

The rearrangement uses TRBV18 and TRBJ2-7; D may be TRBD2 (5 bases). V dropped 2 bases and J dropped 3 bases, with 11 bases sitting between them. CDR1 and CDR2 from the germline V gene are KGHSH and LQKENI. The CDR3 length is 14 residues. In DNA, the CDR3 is TGTGCCAGCTCACCATTCGGACTGGGCTACGAGCAGTACTTC. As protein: CASSPFGLGYEQYF.

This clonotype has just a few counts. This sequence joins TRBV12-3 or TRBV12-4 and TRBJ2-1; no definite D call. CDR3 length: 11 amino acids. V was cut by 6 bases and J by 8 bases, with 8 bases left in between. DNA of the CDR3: TGTGCCAGCAGCGGCGCTTATGAGCAGTTCTTC. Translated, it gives CASSGAYEQFF.

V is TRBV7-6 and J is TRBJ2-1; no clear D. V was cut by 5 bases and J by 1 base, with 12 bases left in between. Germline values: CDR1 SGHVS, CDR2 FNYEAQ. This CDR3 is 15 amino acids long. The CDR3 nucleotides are TGTGCCAGCAGCCCCAGGAGTAATTCCTACAATGAGCAGTTCTTC. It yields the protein CASSPRSNSYNEQFF.

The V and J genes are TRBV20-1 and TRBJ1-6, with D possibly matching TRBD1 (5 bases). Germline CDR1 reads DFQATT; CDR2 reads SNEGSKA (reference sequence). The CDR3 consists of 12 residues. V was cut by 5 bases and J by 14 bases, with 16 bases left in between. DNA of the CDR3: TGCAGTGCTGGGGACCGGGCGATAACCCTCCACTTT. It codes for CSAGDRAITLHF.